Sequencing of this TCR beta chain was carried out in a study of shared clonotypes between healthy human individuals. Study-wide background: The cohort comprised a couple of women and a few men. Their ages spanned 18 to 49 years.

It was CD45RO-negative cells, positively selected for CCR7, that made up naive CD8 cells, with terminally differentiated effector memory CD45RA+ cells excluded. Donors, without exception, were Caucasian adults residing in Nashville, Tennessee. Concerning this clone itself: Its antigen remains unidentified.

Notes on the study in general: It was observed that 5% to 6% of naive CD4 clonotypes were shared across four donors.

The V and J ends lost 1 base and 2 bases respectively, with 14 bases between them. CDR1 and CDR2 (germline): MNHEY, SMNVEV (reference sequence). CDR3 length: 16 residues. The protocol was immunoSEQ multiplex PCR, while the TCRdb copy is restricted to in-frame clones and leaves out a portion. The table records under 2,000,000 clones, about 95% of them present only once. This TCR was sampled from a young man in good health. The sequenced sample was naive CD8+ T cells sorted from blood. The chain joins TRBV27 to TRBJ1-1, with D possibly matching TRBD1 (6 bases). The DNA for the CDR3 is TGTGCCAGCAGTTTATATGGGCAGGGGACCAACACTGAAGCTTTCTTT. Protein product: CASSLYGQGTNTEAFF.